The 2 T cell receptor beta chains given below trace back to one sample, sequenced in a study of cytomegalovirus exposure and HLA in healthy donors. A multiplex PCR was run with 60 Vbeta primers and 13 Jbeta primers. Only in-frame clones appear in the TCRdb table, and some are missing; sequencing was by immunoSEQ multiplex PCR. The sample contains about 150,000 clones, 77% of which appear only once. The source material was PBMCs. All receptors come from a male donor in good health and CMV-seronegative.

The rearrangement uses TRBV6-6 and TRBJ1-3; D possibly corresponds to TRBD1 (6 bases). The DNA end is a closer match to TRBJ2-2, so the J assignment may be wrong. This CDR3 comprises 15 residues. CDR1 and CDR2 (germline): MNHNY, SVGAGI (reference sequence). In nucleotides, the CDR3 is TGTGCCACCCTAGTAGGGGGATACTTCACCGGGGAGCTGTTTTTT. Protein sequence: CATLVGGYFTGELFF.

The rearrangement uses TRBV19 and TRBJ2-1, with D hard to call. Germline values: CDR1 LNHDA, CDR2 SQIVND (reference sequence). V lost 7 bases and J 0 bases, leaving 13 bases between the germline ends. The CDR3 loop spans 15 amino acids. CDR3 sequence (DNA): TGTGCCAGTATGAGGCGGTGGAGCTCCTACAATGAGCAGTTCTTC. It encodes CASMRRWSSYNEQFF.